There are a few counts of the clone carrying this T cell receptor beta chain. The antigen is unknown. This entry is derived from a study of CD8 T cells in ankylosing spondylitis. Study-level results: One TCR beta motif, made up of seven to nine highly homologous variants, appeared characteristic of ankylosing spondylitis blood. Enrichment of disease-linked clones was reportedly significant in matched ankylosing spondylitis synovial fluid. Disease-linked clones had a CD8+ phenotype and relatively low frequency in peripheral blood.

V was trimmed by 7 bases and J by 6 bases, leaving 18 bases between them. The CDR3 has 15 residues. Quantitative molecular-barcoded 5'-RACE generated the TCR beta libraries. TCRdb re-derived calls from the 5' RACE reads in MiXCR, one entry per CDR3 protein. The data show 300,000 to 400,000 distinct CDR3 sequences, approximately 15% seen once. This chain uses TRBV12-3 or TRBV12-4 with TRBJ2-2, with TRBD2 as a possible D gene (5 bases). This receptor was obtained from a male donor with ankylosing spondylitis or in good health (not recorded which). The sequencing sample was made of blood, either unsorted or a sorted T cell fraction (not recorded which). The CDR3 DNA sequence: TGTGCCAGCACCCCCTCGGGGAGCATTTCCGGGGAGCTGTTTTTT. This sequence encodes CASTPSGSISGELFF.